The 7 T cell receptor beta chains reported below all come from one sample, sequenced in a study. TCRdb fed the 5' RACE reads into MiXCR, producing one record per CDR3 protein. The sample lists nearly 55,000 distinct CDR3 sequences; approximately 25% were seen once. Sequenced input: tumor-infiltrating naive CD4+ T cells sorted from the breast tumor. Noted subset: naive CD4+ T cells, CD4+CD45RA+CD25-. These receptors all come from a female donor with breast cancer.

The V call is TRBV5-6, the J call TRBJ1-1, with D maybe TRBD1 (6 bases). V was clipped by 4 bases and J by 0 bases, with 19 bases between them. Germline assignment: CDR1 SGHDT and CDR2 YYEEEE. The CDR3 consists of 17 residues. The CDR3 region is CASSPNPPGHLNTEAFF. The CDR3 region has the DNA TGTGCCAGCAGCCCAAACCCTCCGGGACACTTGAACACTGAAGCTTTCTTT.

This rearrangement joins TRBV5-1 to TRBJ1-2, with TRBD1 identical over 7 bases. This CDR3 region has 14 residues. CDR1 is SGHRS and CDR2 is YFSETQ in the germline V gene. V gave up 4 bases and J gave up 4 bases; unmatched junction bases: 7. The CDR3 region is CASSPDRVVYGYTF. The CDR3 bases are TGCGCCAGCAGCCCTGACAGGGTGGTCTATGGCTACACCTTC.

At least ten counts were recorded for this clonotype. This chain uses TRBV6-6 with TRBJ2-3; TRBD1 matches 10 bases. Germline V CDR1 and CDR2: MNHNY, SVGAGI (reference sequence). V lost 7 bases, J lost 2 bases, and 9 bases stayed unmatched. The CDR3 loop spans 16 amino acids. The chain's CDR3 is CASTRQGARNTDTQYF. CDR3 nucleotides: TGTGCCAGCACAAGACAGGGGGCAAGAAACACAGATACGCAGTATTTT.

This clonotype has a count of ten or more. The V call is TRBV27, the J call TRBJ1-5, with D perhaps TRBD1 (6 bases). This CDR3 is built from 13 residues. In germline, CDR1 is MNHEY, CDR2 SMNVEV (reference sequence). Between the trimmed V and J ends, which lost 5 bases and 5 bases, there was a span of 10 bases. The CDR3 here is CASSRRGDQPQHF. DNA of the CDR3: TGTGCCAGCAGTCGAAGGGGGGATCAGCCCCAGCATTTT.

There are a few counts of this clonotype. The genes are TRBV5-1 and TRBJ2-7, with D possibly TRBD1 on 6 matching bases. CDR1 is SGHRS, CDR2 YFSETQ, per germline. The CDR3 loop spans 15 amino acids. Trimming cost V 1 base and J 0 bases, with 11 bases left between them. The CDR3 sequence: CASSLFTGSSYEQYF. CDR3 DNA: TGCGCCAGCAGCTTGTTCACAGGGAGCTCCTACGAGCAGTACTTC.

This rearrangement joins TRBV5-1 to TRBJ2-3; a possible D gene is TRBD1 (5 bases). This CDR3 region has 13 residues. Trimming cost V 3 bases and J 4 bases, with 9 bases left between them. CDR1 is SGHRS and CDR2 is YFSETQ in the germline V gene. CDR3 DNA: TGCGCCAGCAGCTCCCGACAGTCAGATACGCAGTATTTT. This encodes CASSSRQSDTQYF.

This clonotype was seen more than once but under ten times. The chain recombines TRBV2 with TRBJ1-2, with a possible D match to TRBD1 (6 bases). The germline V gene encodes CDR1 SNHLY and CDR2 FYNNEI. Trimming shortened V by 7 bases and J by 7 bases, and 13 bases separated the two germline ends. This CDR3 region has 12 residues. As DNA, the CDR3 is TGTGCCAGCACTTACAGGGTTGGTGGCTACACCTTC. Amino acid sequence: CASTYRVGGYTF.